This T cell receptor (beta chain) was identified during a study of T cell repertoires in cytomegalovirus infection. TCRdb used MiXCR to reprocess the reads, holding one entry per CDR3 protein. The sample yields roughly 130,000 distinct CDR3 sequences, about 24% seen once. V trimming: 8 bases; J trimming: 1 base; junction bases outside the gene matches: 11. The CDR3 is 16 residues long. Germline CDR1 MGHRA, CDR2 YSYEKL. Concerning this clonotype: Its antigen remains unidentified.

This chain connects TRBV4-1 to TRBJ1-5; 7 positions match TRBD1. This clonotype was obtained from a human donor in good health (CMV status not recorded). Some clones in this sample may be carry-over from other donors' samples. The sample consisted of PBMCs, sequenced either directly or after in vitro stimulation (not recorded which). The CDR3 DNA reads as TGCGCCAGCGCAAAGAGTCCAGGGGGGAGCAATCAGCCCCAGCATTTT. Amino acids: CASAKSPGGSNQPQHF.